This T cell receptor beta chain was found in a study of human T cells and chemical hapten exposure. General study findings and limits: Healthy people's immune response may differ from that of the donors, who had alopecia.

The CDR3 covers 17 residues. The V segment lost 1 base and the J segment 0 bases; nucleotides outside the gene matches: 7. The germline V gene has CDR1 SGHVS and CDR2 FQNEAQ. This clonotype showed up just a few times. No antigen is known for it. A single record per CDR3 protein comes from TCRdb applying MiXCR to the RACE reads. Seen here are under 100,000 distinct CDR3 sequences, over 6.5% observed once, and the top ten hold 2% to 3%. Documented time point: pre-sensitization, week 0. Documented treatment: therapeutic diphenylcyclopropenone sensitization with weekly scalp DPC. The sample in question was whole blood, obtained in connection with sensitization to the hapten diphenylcyclopropenone (DPC). This sequence joins TRBV7-8 and TRBJ2-7, with 9 bases matching TRBD1. The TCR originated in a man between 40 and 49 years old with alopecia areata. Some clones in this sample may be carry-over from other donors' samples. In DNA form, the CDR3 reads TGTGCCAGCAGCTTAGGTTTTCCGGGACAGGGCTCCTACGAGCAGTACTTC. It codes for CASSLGFPGQGSYEQYF.